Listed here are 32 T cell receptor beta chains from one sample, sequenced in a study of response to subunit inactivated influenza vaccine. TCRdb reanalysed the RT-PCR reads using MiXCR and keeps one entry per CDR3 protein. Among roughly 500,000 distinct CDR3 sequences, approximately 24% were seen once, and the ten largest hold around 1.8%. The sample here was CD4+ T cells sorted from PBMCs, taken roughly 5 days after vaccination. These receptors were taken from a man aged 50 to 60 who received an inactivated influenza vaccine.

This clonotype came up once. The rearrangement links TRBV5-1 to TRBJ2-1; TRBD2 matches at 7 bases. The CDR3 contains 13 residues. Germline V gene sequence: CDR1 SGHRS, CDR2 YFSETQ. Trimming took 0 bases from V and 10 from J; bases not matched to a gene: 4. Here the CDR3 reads CASSLEASGEQFF. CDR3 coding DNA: TGCGCCAGCAGCTTGGAGGCTAGCGGAGAGCAGTTCTTC.

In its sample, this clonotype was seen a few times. The DNA for the CDR3 is TGCGCCAGCAGCCAATTAGCGGGAGAAAGCTTAAACATTCAGTACTTC. It yields the protein CASSQLAGESLNIQYF. The chain employs TRBV4-3 and TRBJ2-4; 9 bases align to TRBD2. Per the germline V gene, CDR1 is LGHNA and CDR2 is YSLEER. The CDR3 sequence is 16 residues long. The J segment lost 6 bases and the V segment lost 2 bases, leaving 8 bases of the junction unmatched.

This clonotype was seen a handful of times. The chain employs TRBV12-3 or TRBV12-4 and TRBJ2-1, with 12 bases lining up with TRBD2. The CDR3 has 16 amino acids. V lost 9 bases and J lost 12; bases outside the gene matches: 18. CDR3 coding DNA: TGTGCCAGTACCCCCGGGACTAGCGGGTTTACTGGGGGGCAGTTCTTC. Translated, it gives CASTPGTSGFTGGQFF.

The CDR3 sequence: CASSQAPTRGNEKLFF. The DNA of the CDR3 is TGTGCCAGCAGCCAAGCACCGACCAGGGGGAATGAAAAACTGTTTTTT. V usage is TRBV4-2 and J usage is TRBJ1-4, with 7 bases matching TRBD1. J lost 5 bases, V lost 1 base, and 7 bases had no gene match. Per germline, CDR1 LGHNA and CDR2 YNFKEQ. The CDR3 extends over 16 amino acids.

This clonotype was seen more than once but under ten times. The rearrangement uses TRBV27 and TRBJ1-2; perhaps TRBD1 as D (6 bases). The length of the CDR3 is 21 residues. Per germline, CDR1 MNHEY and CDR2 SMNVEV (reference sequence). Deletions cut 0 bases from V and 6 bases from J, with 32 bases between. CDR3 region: CASSLSWGTMTGGPTTNGYTF. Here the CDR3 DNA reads TGTGCCAGCAGTTTATCGTGGGGGACCATGACAGGCGGCCCTACTACTAATGGCTACACCTTC.

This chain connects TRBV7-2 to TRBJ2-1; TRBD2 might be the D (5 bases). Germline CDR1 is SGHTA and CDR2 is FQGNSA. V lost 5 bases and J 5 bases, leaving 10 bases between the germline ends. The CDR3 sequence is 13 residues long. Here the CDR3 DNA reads TGTGCCAGCAGCGGCGGACTCCACAATGAGCAGTTCTTC. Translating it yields CASSGGLHNEQFF.

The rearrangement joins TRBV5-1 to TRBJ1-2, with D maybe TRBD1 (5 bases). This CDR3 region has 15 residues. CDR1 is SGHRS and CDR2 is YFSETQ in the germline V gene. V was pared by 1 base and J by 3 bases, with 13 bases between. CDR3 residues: CASSLNTGTDYGYTF. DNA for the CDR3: TGCGCCAGCAGCTTGAACACAGGAACTGACTATGGCTACACCTTC.

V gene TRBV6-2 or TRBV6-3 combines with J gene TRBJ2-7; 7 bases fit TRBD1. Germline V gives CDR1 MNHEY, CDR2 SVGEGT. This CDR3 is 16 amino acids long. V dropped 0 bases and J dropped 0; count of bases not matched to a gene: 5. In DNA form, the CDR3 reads TGTGCCAGCAGTTACTCGCCGGGACAGAGCTCCTACGAGCAGTACTTC. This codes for CASSYSPGQSSYEQYF.

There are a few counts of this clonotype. CDR3 DNA sequence: TGTGCCAGCAGTTTAGGGACTAGCGGGGGGCGGTACAATGAGCAGTTCTTC. Encoded protein: CASSLGTSGGRYNEQFF. The chain has TRBV27 and TRBJ2-1, with TRBD2 matching 15 bases. J lost 4 bases, V lost 2 bases, and 3 bases had no gene match. The CDR3 length is 17 residues. Germline V gene sequence: CDR1 MNHEY, CDR2 SMNVEV (reference sequence).

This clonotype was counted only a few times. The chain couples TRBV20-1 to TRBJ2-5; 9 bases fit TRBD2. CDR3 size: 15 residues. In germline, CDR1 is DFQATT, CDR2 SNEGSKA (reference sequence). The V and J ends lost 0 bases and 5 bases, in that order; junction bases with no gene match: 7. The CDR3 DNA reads TGCAGTGCTAGAGATCGGCTAGCGGGATCGGAGACCCAGTACTTC. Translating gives CSARDRLAGSETQYF.

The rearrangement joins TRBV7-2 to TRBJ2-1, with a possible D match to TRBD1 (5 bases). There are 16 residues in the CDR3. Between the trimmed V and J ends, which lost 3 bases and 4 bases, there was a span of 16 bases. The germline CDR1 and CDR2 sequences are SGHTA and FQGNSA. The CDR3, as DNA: TGTGCCAGCAGCTTCAAGGGTACAGGACATTACAATGAGCAGTTCTTC. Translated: CASSFKGTGHYNEQFF.

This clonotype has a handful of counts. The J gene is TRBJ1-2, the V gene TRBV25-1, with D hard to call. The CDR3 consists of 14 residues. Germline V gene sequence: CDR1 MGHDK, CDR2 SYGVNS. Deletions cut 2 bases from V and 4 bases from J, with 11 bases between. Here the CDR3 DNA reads TGTGCCAGCAGTGAAGGATCAGGACTCTATGGCTACACCTTC. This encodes CASSEGSGLYGYTF.

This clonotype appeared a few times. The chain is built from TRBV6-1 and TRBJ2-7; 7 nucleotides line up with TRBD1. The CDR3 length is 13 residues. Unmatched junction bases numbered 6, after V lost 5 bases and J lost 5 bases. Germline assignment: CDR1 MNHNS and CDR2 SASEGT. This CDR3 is CASSRGQRNEQYF. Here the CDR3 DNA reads TGTGCCAGCAGTCGGGGACAGAGGAACGAGCAGTACTTC.

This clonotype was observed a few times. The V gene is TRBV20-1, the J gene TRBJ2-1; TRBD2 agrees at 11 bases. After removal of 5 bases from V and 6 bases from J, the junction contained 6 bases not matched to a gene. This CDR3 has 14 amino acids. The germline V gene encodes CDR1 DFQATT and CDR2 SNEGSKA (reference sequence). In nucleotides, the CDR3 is TGCAGTGCTTTAACTAGCGGGAGATCCAATGAGCAGTTCTTC. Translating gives CSALTSGRSNEQFF.

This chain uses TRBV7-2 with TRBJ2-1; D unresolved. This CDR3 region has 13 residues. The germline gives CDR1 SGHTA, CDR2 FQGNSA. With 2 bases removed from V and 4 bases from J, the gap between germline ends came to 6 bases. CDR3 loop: CASSLQAYNEQFF. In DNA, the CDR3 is TGTGCCAGCAGCTTACAGGCGTACAATGAGCAGTTCTTC. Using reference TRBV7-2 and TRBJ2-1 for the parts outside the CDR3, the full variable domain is GAGVSQSPSNKVTEKGKDVELRCDPISGHTALYWYRQSLGQGLEFLIYFQGNSAPDKSGLPSDRFSAERTGGSVSTLTIQRTQQEDSAVYLCASSLQAYNEQFFGPGTRLTVL.

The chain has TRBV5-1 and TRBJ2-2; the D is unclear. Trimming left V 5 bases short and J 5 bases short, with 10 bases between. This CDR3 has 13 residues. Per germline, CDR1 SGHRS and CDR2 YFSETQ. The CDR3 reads CASSSKDTGELFF. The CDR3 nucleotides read TGCGCCAGCAGTTCAAAGGATACCGGGGAGCTGTTTTTT.

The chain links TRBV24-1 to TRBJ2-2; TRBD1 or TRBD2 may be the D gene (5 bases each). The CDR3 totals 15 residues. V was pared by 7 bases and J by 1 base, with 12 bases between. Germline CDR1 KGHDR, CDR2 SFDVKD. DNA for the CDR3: TGTGCCACCAGCCGGGACGGCGTGAACACCGGGGAGCTGTTTTTT. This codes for CATSRDGVNTGELFF.

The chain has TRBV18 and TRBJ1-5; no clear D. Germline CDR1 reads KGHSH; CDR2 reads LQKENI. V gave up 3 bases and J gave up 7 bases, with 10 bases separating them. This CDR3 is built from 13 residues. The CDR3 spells CASSPGEGQPQHF. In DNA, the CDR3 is TGTGCCAGCTCACCCGGGGAAGGCCAGCCCCAGCATTTT.

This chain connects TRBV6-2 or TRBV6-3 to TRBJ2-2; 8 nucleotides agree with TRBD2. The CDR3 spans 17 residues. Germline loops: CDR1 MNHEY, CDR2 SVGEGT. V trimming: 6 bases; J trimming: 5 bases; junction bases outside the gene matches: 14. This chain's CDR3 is CASRPRGGRFGTGELFF. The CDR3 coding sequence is TGTGCCAGCAGACCCCGCGGGGGGAGGTTTGGAACCGGGGAGCTGTTTTTT.

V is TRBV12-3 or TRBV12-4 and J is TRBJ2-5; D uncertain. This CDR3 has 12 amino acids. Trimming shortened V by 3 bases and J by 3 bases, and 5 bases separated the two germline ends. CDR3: CASSFLEETQYF. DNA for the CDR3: TGTGCCAGCAGTTTCCTGGAAGAGACCCAGTACTTC.

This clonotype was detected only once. Written as DNA, the CDR3 is TGTGCCTATAAGCCAGGGGTTAGCAATCAGCCCCAGCATTTT. Translating it yields CAYKPGVSNQPQHF. This sequence joins TRBV30 and TRBJ1-5; D perhaps matches TRBD1 (6 bases). The V and J ends lost 7 bases and 0 bases respectively, with 13 bases between them. CDR1 and CDR2 (germline): GTSNPN, SVGIG (reference sequence). This CDR3 contains 14 residues.

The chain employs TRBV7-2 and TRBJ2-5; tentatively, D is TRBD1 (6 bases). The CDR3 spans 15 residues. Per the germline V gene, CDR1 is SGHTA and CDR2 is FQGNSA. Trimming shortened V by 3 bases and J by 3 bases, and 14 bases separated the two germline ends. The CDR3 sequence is CASSFGSGTKETQYF. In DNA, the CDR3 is TGTGCCAGCAGCTTTGGGTCCGGGACAAAAGAGACCCAGTACTTC.

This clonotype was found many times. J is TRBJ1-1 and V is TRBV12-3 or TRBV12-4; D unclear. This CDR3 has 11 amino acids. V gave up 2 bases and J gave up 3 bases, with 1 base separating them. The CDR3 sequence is CASSLYTEAFF. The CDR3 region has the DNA TGTGCCAGCAGTTTATACACTGAAGCTTTCTTT.

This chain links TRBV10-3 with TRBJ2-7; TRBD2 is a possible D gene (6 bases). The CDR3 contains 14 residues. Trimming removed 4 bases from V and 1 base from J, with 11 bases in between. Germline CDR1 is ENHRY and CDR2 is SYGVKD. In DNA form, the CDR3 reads TGTGCCATCAGTGTGGACGGGAGTTCCTACGAGCAGTACTTC. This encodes CAISVDGSSYEQYF.

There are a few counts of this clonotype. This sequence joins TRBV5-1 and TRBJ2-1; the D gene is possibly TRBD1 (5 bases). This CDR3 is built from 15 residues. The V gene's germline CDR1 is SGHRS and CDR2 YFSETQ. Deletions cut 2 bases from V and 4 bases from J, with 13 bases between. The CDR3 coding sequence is TGCGCCAGCAGCTTAGGGGATCCTACTTACAATGAGCAGTTCTTC. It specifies CASSLGDPTYNEQFF. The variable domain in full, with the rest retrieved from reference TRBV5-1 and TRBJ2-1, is KAGVTQTPRYLIKTRGQQVTLSCSPISGHRSVSWYQQTPGQGLQFLFEYFSETQRNKGNFPGRFSGRQFSNSRSEMNVSTLELGDSALYLCASSLGDPTYNEQFFGPGTRLTVL.

The DNA of the CDR3 is TGTGCCAGCAGCGCCCCTCTCTCCTACGAGCAGTACTTC. This gives the protein CASSAPLSYEQYF. This chain links TRBV6-2 or TRBV6-3 with TRBJ2-7; D call uncertain. This CDR3 region has 13 residues. Per the germline V gene, CDR1 is MNHEY and CDR2 is SVGEGT. V lost 6 bases, J lost 0 bases, and 9 bases lay in between.

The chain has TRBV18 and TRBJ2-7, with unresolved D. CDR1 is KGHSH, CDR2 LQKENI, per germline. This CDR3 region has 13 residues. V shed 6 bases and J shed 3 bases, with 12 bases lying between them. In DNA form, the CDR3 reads TGTGCCAGCTCTCGAGAGACCATCTACGAGCAGTACTTC. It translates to CASSRETIYEQYF.

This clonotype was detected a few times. DNA for the CDR3: TGCGCCAGCAGCTTAGCAGAGTTCTATGGCTACACCTTC. It specifies CASSLAEFYGYTF. The gene calls are TRBV5-1 and TRBJ1-2; D is ambiguous. Trimming pared 2 bases from V and 4 bases from J, leaving 9 bases between. Per the germline V gene, CDR1 is SGHRS and CDR2 is YFSETQ. This CDR3 has 13 residues. Variable domain in full (rest from reference TRBV5-1 and TRBJ1-2): KAGVTQTPRYLIKTRGQQVTLSCSPISGHRSVSWYQQTPGQGLQFLFEYFSETQRNKGNFPGRFSGRQFSNSRSEMNVSTLELGDSALYLCASSLAEFYGYTFGSGTRLTVV.

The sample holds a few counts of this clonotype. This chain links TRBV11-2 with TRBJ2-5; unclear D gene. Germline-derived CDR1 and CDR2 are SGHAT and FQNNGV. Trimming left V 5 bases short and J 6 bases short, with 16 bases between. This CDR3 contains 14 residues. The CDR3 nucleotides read TGTGCCAGCAGCCTAATAGGCACCAGCAAGACCCAGTACTTC. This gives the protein CASSLIGTSKTQYF.

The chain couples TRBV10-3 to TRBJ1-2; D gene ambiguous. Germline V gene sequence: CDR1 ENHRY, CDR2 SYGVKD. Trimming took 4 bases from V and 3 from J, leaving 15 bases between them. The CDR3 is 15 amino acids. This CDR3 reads CAISGRTHWDYGYTF. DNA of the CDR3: TGTGCCATCAGTGGTAGGACCCATTGGGACTATGGCTACACCTTC.

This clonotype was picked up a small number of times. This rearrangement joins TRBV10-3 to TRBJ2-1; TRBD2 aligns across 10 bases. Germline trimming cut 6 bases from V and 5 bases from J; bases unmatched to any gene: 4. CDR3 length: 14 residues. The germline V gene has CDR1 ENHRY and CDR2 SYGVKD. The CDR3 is CAISTSGVNNEQFF. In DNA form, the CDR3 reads TGTGCCATCAGCACTAGCGGGGTAAACAATGAGCAGTTCTTC.

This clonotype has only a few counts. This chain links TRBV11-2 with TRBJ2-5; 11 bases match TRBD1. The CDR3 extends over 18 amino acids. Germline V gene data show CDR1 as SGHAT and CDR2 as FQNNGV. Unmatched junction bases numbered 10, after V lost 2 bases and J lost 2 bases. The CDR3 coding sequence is TGTGCCAGCAGCTTACGGACAGGGGGCAGGGGGAGGCAAGAGACCCAGTACTTC. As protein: CASSLRTGGRGRQETQYF.